This TCR beta chain was recorded in a study of T cell clonotyping in hematopoietic cell transplantation (dated by TCRdb to about 2021). Concerning the study at large: Recipient samples taken before transplant were collected after cytoreduction. A total of about 140 blood samples were gathered in the study from roughly 40 consecutive transplant recipients along with their related donors. Recruitment of patients was conducted between 2015 and January 2017, and follow-up was continued until September 2020 or death. What the research found in general, with its limitations: Sample size was limited, and cells were not sorted, so CD4 and CD8 repertoire contributions could not be separated. Donor and pretransplant recipient Inverse Simpson Index values predicted broader posttransplant TCR repertoire diversity. Overlap with donor repertoires was found for only a small fraction of recipient repertoires, with over 95% found to appear de novo at the given depth. After transplant, TCR diversity in recipients dropped, and pathologically expanded clonotypes climbed progressively between day 30 and day 180.

Comments on this clone: Its specific antigen is unknown. Base qualities are not at hand, and no much larger clone is one base apart.

The CDR3 holds 14 amino acids from the cysteine to the phenylalanine. Just the 42-base CDR3 DNA is kept, in frame starting at base 1. The germline V gene encodes CDR1 SGHAT and CDR2 FQNNGV. V is reduced by 1 base and J by 7 bases, leaving a spacing of 13 bases between them. The immunoSEQ assay, a bias-controlled multiplex PCR with V- and J-specific primers, was used to amplify TCR beta CDR3 regions from genomic DNA. In a second PCR step, a proprietary barcode and Illumina adapter sequences were attached to the CDR3 amplicons. An Illumina MiSeq instrument was used to sequence the CDR3 libraries. As for the authors' bioinformatics: Export and quality control were performed with immunoSEQ Analyzer 3.0, and downstream analyses were performed with R Bioconductor and Immunarch. Repertoire metrics were calculated using only productive rearrangements within the normalized downsampled data set. Pathologically expanded clonotypes were defined as those larger than 5 templates in the normalized cohort. Repertoire diversity was measured with the Inverse Simpson Index. The non-normalized data set was used for CMV-specificity analyses so that all clonotypes could be captured. Sourced from immuneACCESS, this table was stored by TCRdb with only in-frame sequences that have V and J called. A share of the clones is absent; for the studies checked, an unresolved V gene accounts for under half, and the remainder has no known explanation. That table is the source of V, J and clone size, and D and trimming were worked out from the DNA. The sample table contains approximately 39,000 clones; only one count was recorded for roughly 94% of them. In total, the top ten clones hold about 1.6% of the sample.

The time point label here, explained by the study, means: recipient sample about 28 days before transplant, after cytoreduction. Blood samples were obtained from recipients approximately 28 days before transplant and at days 30, 100 and 180 after transplant. Using Nuclei Lysis Solution, genomic DNA was extracted from unfractionated peripheral blood mononuclear cells that were either fresh or cryopreserved. The sequence joins TRBV11-2 to TRBJ1-2, with TRBD1 tentatively as D gene (6 bases match). This sequence was found in a man aged 35-49 years with chronic myeloid leukemia. Some clones in this sample may be carry-over from other donors' samples. Sequencing was performed on peripheral blood mononuclear cells, taken before stem cell transplant. The CDR3 protein sequence reads: CASSLALQGGGYTF. The bases are TGTGCCAGCAGCTTAGCTTTACAGGGTGGTGGCTACACCTTC.